This TCR beta chain comes out of a study of T cell repertoires in cytomegalovirus infection. Study as a whole: An indication of both CMV infection and matching HLA type came from public TCR beta signatures.

This clonotype was found a few times. What it recognizes is unknown. The CDR3 is 16 residues long. Germline CDR1 and CDR2: LNHDA and SQIVND (reference sequence). J was trimmed by 4 bases and V by 4 bases; bases with no gene match: 8. Overall study findings and caveats: The response measured ex vivo was dominated by TCR beta clonotypes (HLA-C-restricted and CMV-specific). Identification of carriers of CMV plus the relevant HLA was performed using cumulative public TCR beta family frequency.

TCRdb itself ran the reads through MiXCR, one entry per CDR3 protein. The sample lists a few hundred thousand distinct CDR3 sequences; around a quarter were seen once. Sequenced material: PBMCs. The sequence came from a human donor in good health (CMV status not recorded). Some clones in this sample may be carry-over from other donors' samples. V and J are TRBV19 and TRBJ1-5, with TRBD1 matching 9 bases. The DNA for the CDR3 is TGTGCCAGTAGTACTCCGGGACAGGGCGGGAATCAGCCCCAGCATTTT. Amino acid sequence: CASSTPGQGGNQPQHF.